This is a list of T cell receptor beta chains from one sample in a study of shared clonotypes between healthy human individuals. This table comes from immunoSEQ multiplex PCR, and its TCRdb copy is limited to in-frame clones, with some not included. The data contain some 1,900,000 clones, about 95% of them seen just once; the ten biggest clones take up more than 0.9%. Sequencing was performed on naive CD8+ T cells sorted from blood. These receptors all stem from a man between 18 and 29 years old in good health. CDR3s include the opening cysteine and the closing phenylalanine or tryptophan. The D gene is left open where the match is weak. Clone size is stated in some rows and not others, as once, few, many or a class when expanded.

v_gene: TRBV9; j_gene: TRBJ2-2; abundance: -; d_gene: TRBD2; CDR3aa: CASSPRTSENTGELFF; CDR3nt: TGTGCCAGCAGCCCCCGGACTAGCGAGAACACCGGGGAGCTGTTTTTT
v_gene: TRBV28; j_gene: TRBJ1-2; abundance: -; d_gene: -; CDR3aa: CASSIRQGNNGYTF; CDR3nt: TGTGCCAGCTCAATAAGGCAGGGAAATAATGGCTACACCTTC
v_gene: TRBV5-4; j_gene: TRBJ2-5; abundance: -; d_gene: -; CDR3aa: CASSPQGQFQETQYF; CDR3nt: TGTGCCAGCAGCCCGCAAGGACAATTCCAAGAGACCCAGTACTTC
v_gene: TRBV13; j_gene: TRBJ2-7; abundance: -; d_gene: -; CDR3aa: CASSPPVSYEQYF; CDR3nt: TGTGCCAGCAGCCCCCCAGTTAGTTACGAGCAGTACTTC
v_gene: TRBV15; j_gene: TRBJ1-5; abundance: -; d_gene: -; CDR3aa: CATSSYRVRGSNQPQHF; CDR3nt: TGTGCCACCAGCAGCTACAGGGTCCGAGGGAGCAATCAGCCCCAGCATTTT
v_gene: TRBV11-2; j_gene: TRBJ2-4; abundance: -; d_gene: TRBD1; CDR3aa: CASSWGQLKNIQYF; CDR3nt: TGTGCCAGCAGCTGGGGACAGCTCAAAAACATTCAGTACTTC
v_gene: TRBV11-2; j_gene: TRBJ2-7; abundance: -; d_gene: -; CDR3aa: CASSPRGAGSYEQYF; CDR3nt: TGTGCCAGCAGCCCACGGGGGGCTGGTAGCTACGAGCAGTACTTC
v_gene: TRBV11-2; j_gene: TRBJ2-7; abundance: -; d_gene: -; CDR3aa: CASSLAYGTPYEQYF; CDR3nt: TGTGCCAGCAGCTTAGCCTACGGGACCCCCTACGAGCAGTACTTC
v_gene: TRBV7-9; j_gene: TRBJ2-3; abundance: -; d_gene: -; CDR3aa: CASSLGGPVTDTQYF; CDR3nt: TGTGCCAGCAGCTTAGGGGGACCTGTCACAGATACGCAGTATTTT
v_gene: TRBV6-1; j_gene: TRBJ2-7; abundance: -; d_gene: TRBD1; CDR3aa: CASSAGGYEQYF; CDR3nt: TGTGCCAGCAGTGCAGGGGGCTACGAGCAGTACTTC
v_gene: TRBV7-9; j_gene: TRBJ2-2; abundance: -; d_gene: TRBD1; CDR3aa: CASSLWWGRQGGTGELFF; CDR3nt: TGTGCCAGCAGCTTGTGGTGGGGTCGACAGGGTGGAACCGGGGAGCTGTTTTTT
v_gene: TRBV27; j_gene: TRBJ1-1; abundance: once; d_gene: TRBD1; CDR3aa: CASSLTGAGTEAFF; CDR3nt: TGTGCCAGCAGTCTAACAGGGGCCGGGACTGAAGCTTTCTTT
v_gene: TRBV4-1; j_gene: TRBJ2-1; abundance: -; d_gene: -; CDR3aa: CASSPDSYNEQFF; CDR3nt: TGCGCCAGCAGCCCCGACAGTTACAATGAGCAGTTCTTC
v_gene: TRBV7-6; j_gene: TRBJ1-4; abundance: once; d_gene: -; CDR3aa: CASSLAEEGTNEKLFF; CDR3nt: TGTGCCAGCAGCTTAGCCGAGGAGGGAACTAATGAAAAACTGTTTTTT
v_gene: TRBV6-6; j_gene: TRBJ2-5; abundance: -; d_gene: TRBD2; CDR3aa: CASSGLAGGETQYF; CDR3nt: TGTGCCAGCAGCGGACTAGCGGGAGGAGAGACCCAGTACTTC
v_gene: TRBV7-9; j_gene: TRBJ2-7; abundance: -; d_gene: -; CDR3aa: CASGLSMGLSREQYF; CDR3nt: TGTGCCAGCGGATTATCGATGGGATTAAGTCGCGAGCAGTACTTC
v_gene: TRBV27; j_gene: TRBJ2-7; abundance: -; d_gene: -; CDR3aa: CASSTGGGEQYF; CDR3nt: TGTGCCAGCAGTACAGGGGGGGGCGAGCAGTACTTC
v_gene: TRBV30; j_gene: TRBJ2-7; abundance: -; d_gene: TRBD2; CDR3aa: CAWAPLAGAAYEQYF; CDR3nt: TGTGCCTGGGCCCCCCTAGCGGGGGCGGCCTACGAGCAGTACTTC
v_gene: TRBV21-1; j_gene: TRBJ2-1; abundance: -; d_gene: -; CDR3aa: CASRFPPSHEQFF; CDR3nt: TGTGCCAGCAGATTCCCCCCTAGCCATGAGCAGTTCTTC
v_gene: TRBV4-1; j_gene: TRBJ2-1; abundance: -; d_gene: -; CDR3aa: CASRWAESYNEQFF; CDR3nt: TGCGCCAGCAGATGGGCAGAGAGCTACAATGAGCAGTTCTTC
v_gene: TRBV23-1; j_gene: TRBJ2-7; abundance: -; d_gene: -; CDR3aa: CASSQRQNYEQYF; CDR3nt: TGCGCCAGCAGTCAGAGACAGAATTACGAGCAGTACTTC
v_gene: TRBV11-2; j_gene: TRBJ2-7; abundance: -; d_gene: -; CDR3aa: CASSLVGPSYEQYF; CDR3nt: TGTGCCAGCAGCTTAGTCGGTCCCTCCTACGAGCAGTACTTC
v_gene: TRBV6-5; j_gene: TRBJ1-2; abundance: -; d_gene: -; CDR3aa: CASSWGTPGDGYTF; CDR3nt: TGTGCCAGCAGTTGGGGAACTCCGGGAGATGGCTACACCTTC
v_gene: TRBV14; j_gene: TRBJ2-1; abundance: -; d_gene: -; CDR3aa: CASRETGDSSYNEQFF; CDR3nt: TGTGCCAGCAGGGAAACGGGGGATAGCTCCTACAATGAGCAGTTCTTC
v_gene: TRBV30; j_gene: TRBJ1-5; abundance: few; d_gene: -; CDR3aa: CAWSVIGGSRPQHF; CDR3nt: TGTGCCTGGAGTGTAATAGGCGGCTCAAGGCCCCAGCATTTT
v_gene: TRBV10-2; j_gene: TRBJ2-3; abundance: -; d_gene: TRBD2; CDR3aa: CGSGLADSTDTQYF; CDR3nt: TGCGGCTCGGGGCTAGCGGATAGCACAGATACGCAGTATTTT
v_gene: TRBV9; j_gene: TRBJ1-2; abundance: -; d_gene: -; CDR3aa: CASSVGTGLDYGYTF; CDR3nt: TGTGCCAGCAGCGTAGGTACTGGACTGGATTATGGCTACACCTTC
v_gene: TRBV7-2; j_gene: TRBJ2-7; abundance: once; d_gene: -; CDR3aa: CASSLVRLTYEQYF; CDR3nt: TGTGCCAGCAGCCTCGTCAGACTTACCTACGAGCAGTACTTC
v_gene: TRBV13; j_gene: TRBJ1-1; abundance: -; d_gene: -; CDR3aa: CASSIKQIMNTEAFF; CDR3nt: TGTGCCAGCAGCATAAAACAGATCATGAACACTGAAGCTTTCTTT
v_gene: TRBV7-2; j_gene: TRBJ2-3; abundance: once; d_gene: -; CDR3aa: CASSLAGSTDTQYF; CDR3nt: TGTGCCAGCAGCTTAGCAGGTAGCACAGATACGCAGTATTTT
v_gene: TRBV14; j_gene: TRBJ2-2; abundance: -; d_gene: -; CDR3aa: CASSPTVPGELFF; CDR3nt: TGTGCCAGCAGCCCGACGGTCCCCGGGGAGCTGTTTTTT
v_gene: TRBV9; j_gene: TRBJ2-2; abundance: -; d_gene: TRBD1; CDR3aa: CASSGQGARLDGELFF; CDR3nt: TGTGCCAGCAGCGGACAGGGGGCGAGGCTCGACGGGGAGCTGTTTTTT